These 29 T cell receptor beta chains originate from one sample sequenced in a study of regulatory T cells in long-lasting Graves disease. The time point: newly diagnosed GD, antithyroid drugs for less than 3 months. There was RNA extracted from PBMCs, and the TCR library was made from it. CDR3-region Arm-PCR and iRepertoire HTBI primers produced the TCR beta libraries. MiXCR, applied by TCRdb to the multiplex PCR reads, yields one record per CDR3 protein. Here the sample spans about 240,000 distinct CDR3 sequences, over 20% being singletons. The specimen comprised peripheral blood mononuclear cells (PBMCs), sampled at new diagnosis, from a patient treated with antithyroid drugs. These receptors were taken from a female donor with Graves disease.

This clonotype turned up a few times. The chain uses TRBV19 and TRBJ1-1; TRBD1 matches at 7 bases. V shed 5 bases and J 7 bases; nucleotides not matched to a gene: 7. The germline V gene encodes CDR1 LNHDA and CDR2 SQIVND (reference sequence). This CDR3 spans 13 amino acids. The CDR3 bases are TGTGCCAGTAGTCCGAGGGACAGACTTGAAGCTTTCTTT. It codes for CASSPRDRLEAFF.

This clonotype was observed many times. The CDR3 sequence: CASSLVASNSYEQYF. For the CDR3, the DNA is TGTGCCAGCAGCTTAGTCGCCAGTAACTCCTACGAGCAGTACTTC. The chain is built from TRBV7-2 and TRBJ2-7; no clear D gene. Germline loops: CDR1 SGHTA, CDR2 FQGNSA. V lost 1 base to trimming and J lost 0 bases, with 10 bases between them. The CDR3 spans 15 residues.

V is TRBV10-3 and J is TRBJ2-7; the match to TRBD1 covers 8 bases. CDR1 and CDR2 (germline): ENHRY, SYGVKD. The CDR3 contains 14 residues. Germline trimming cut 2 bases from V and 5 bases from J; bases unmatched to any gene: 5. The CDR3 coding sequence is TGTGCCATCAGTGAGCGACAGGGGACCCACGAGCAGTACTTC. Protein sequence: CAISERQGTHEQYF.

The chain carries TRBV7-2 and TRBJ2-5, with 11 bases identical to TRBD1. The CDR3 runs to 16 residues. The germline CDR1 and CDR2 sequences are SGHTA and FQGNSA. The V gene end was trimmed by 0 bases and the J gene end by 5 bases; junction bases not matched to a gene: 5. CDR3 residues: CASSLAGTGGFETQYF. For the CDR3, the DNA is TGTGCCAGCAGCTTAGCTGGGACAGGGGGTTTTGAGACCCAGTACTTC. Supplemented by reference TRBV7-2 and TRBJ2-5, the full variable domain reads GAGVSQSPSNKVTEKGKDVELRCDPISGHTALYWYRQSLGQGLEFLIYFQGNSAPDKSGLPSDRFSAERTGGSVSTLTIQRTQQEDSAVYLCASSLAGTGGFETQYFGPGTRLLVL.

This clonotype was recorded at least ten times. V usage is TRBV20-1 and J usage is TRBJ1-6; TRBD1 is a possible D gene (5 bases). The CDR3 spans 14 residues. The germline V gene has CDR1 DFQATT and CDR2 SNEGSKA (reference sequence). The V gene lost 6 bases and the J gene lost 7 bases, with 16 bases spanning the gap. CDR3 region: CSASTETFNSPLHF. The CDR3 bases are TGCAGTGCATCGACAGAAACCTTCAATTCACCCCTCCACTTT.

This clonotype came up many times. The chain carries TRBV5-1 and TRBJ1-1, with 11 positions matching TRBD1. In germline, CDR1 is SGHRS, CDR2 YFSETQ. J gave up 3 bases and V 4 bases, and 5 bases lay outside the gene matches. The CDR3 is 15 residues long. CDR3 protein: CASSPRDRGYTEAFF. The CDR3 bases are TGCGCCAGCAGCCCTCGGGACAGGGGGTACACTGAAGCTTTCTTT.

Ten or more counts support this clonotype. The V call is TRBV3-1, the J call TRBJ2-5; 7 bases agree with TRBD2. The CDR3 is 13 amino acids. V trimming: 8 bases; J trimming: 4 bases; junction bases outside the gene matches: 7. Germline values: CDR1 LGHDT, CDR2 YNNKEL (reference sequence). The CDR3 here is CASESGISETQYF. Written as DNA, the CDR3 is TGTGCCAGCGAGAGCGGGATTTCAGAGACCCAGTACTTC.

V usage is TRBV20-1 and J usage is TRBJ2-3; 7 positions match TRBD2. Germline trimming cut 1 base from V and 3 bases from J; bases unmatched to any gene: 13. The CDR3 length is 17 residues. Germline V gene data show CDR1 as DFQATT and CDR2 as SNEGSKA (reference sequence). CDR3 nucleotide sequence: TGCAGTGCTAGAGGGTTTCCCTTCCGACTAGCAACAGATACGCAGTATTTT. It translates to CSARGFPFRLATDTQYF.

In its sample, this clonotype was seen many times. This chain connects TRBV7-6 to TRBJ2-1, with D perhaps matching TRBD2 (6 bases). The V end lost 5 bases, the J end lost 5 bases, and 16 bases lay between the germline ends. Germline CDR1 reads SGHVS; CDR2 reads FNYEAQ. The CDR3 is 15 amino acids. The CDR3 loop is CASSKTSLADNEQFF. As DNA, the CDR3 is TGTGCCAGCAGCAAGACTAGTTTGGCGGACAATGAGCAGTTCTTC.

This clonotype was recorded many times. J is TRBJ1-1 and V is TRBV29-1; D not certain. The CDR3 is 14 amino acids. Germline loops: CDR1 SQVTM, CDR2 ANQGSEA. V was cut by 4 bases and J by 6 bases, with 18 bases left in between. The CDR3 here is CSVGTVVGVAEAFF. As DNA, the CDR3 is TGCAGCGTTGGAACTGTGGTGGGAGTCGCTGAAGCTTTCTTT.

The rearrangement uses TRBV6-1 and TRBJ1-6, with D uncertain. Germline V gives CDR1 MNHNS, CDR2 SASEGT. The germline V and J ends were trimmed by 5 bases and 8 bases, with 19 bases remaining between them. This CDR3 is built from 16 residues. The CDR3 bases are TGTGCCAGCAGTCCTCAAACCGGGAGACCTTATTCACCCCTCCACTTT. Encoded protein: CASSPQTGRPYSPLHF.

This clonotype was picked up many times. This rearrangement joins TRBV20-1 to TRBJ2-7, with unresolved D. V was cut by 3 bases and J by 5 bases, with 14 bases left in between. Germline lookup yields CDR1 DFQATT and CDR2 SNEGSKA (reference sequence). The CDR3 spans 13 residues. CDR3 region: CSASWLTIHEQYF. CDR3 nucleotide sequence: TGCAGTGCTAGTTGGCTCACCATCCACGAGCAGTACTTC.

Of note for this clonotype: With a far larger clone one base away, a read error is the likely cause. The V call is TRBV7-9, the J call TRBJ2-5; 8 bases align to TRBD1. Germline loops: CDR1 SEHNR, CDR2 FQNEAQ (reference sequence). CDR3 length: 14 amino acids. Trimming at V came to 5 bases and at J to 2 bases, leaving 4 bases not matched to a gene. The CDR3: CASSVGTGQETQYF. As DNA, the CDR3 is TGTGCCAGCAGCGTCGGGACAGGTCAAGAGACCCAGTACTTC.

This clonotype occurred many times. The V call is TRBV12-3 or TRBV12-4, the J call TRBJ2-1; 7 positions agree with TRBD2. This CDR3 is 16 amino acids long. The V and J ends lost 2 bases and 0 bases, in that order; junction bases with no gene match: 4. The chain's CDR3 is CASSLIGGSSYNEQFF. Written as DNA, the CDR3 is TGTGCCAGCAGTTTAATAGGCGGGAGCTCCTACAATGAGCAGTTCTTC.

The chain is built from TRBV4-2 and TRBJ2-6, with a weak D call TRBD2 (5 bases). Germline V gene lookup returns CDR1 LGHNA and CDR2 YNFKEQ. With 1 base removed from V and 3 bases from J, the gap between germline ends came to 10 bases. The CDR3 totals 16 residues. The CDR3 DNA reads as TGTGCCAGCAGCCAAGCTGTGGGGAGTGGGGCCAACGTCCTGACTTTC. It codes for CASSQAVGSGANVLTF.

This clonotype was observed at least ten times. V usage is TRBV3-2 and J usage is TRBJ2-7; the table's TRBD2 call for D was not verified on the DNA. TRBV3-2 is tagged as a pseudogene. The CDR3 loop spans 14 amino acids. Written as DNA, the CDR3 is TGTGCCAGCAGCCCTCGAGCAGCGGCCAACGAGCAGTACTTC. Protein sequence: CASSPRAAANEQYF.

The table lists this clonotype with a few counts. The chain employs TRBV6-2 or TRBV6-3 and TRBJ1-3; 8 positions match TRBD1. CDR3 length equals 15 residues. Germline values: CDR1 MNHEY, CDR2 SVGEGT. V shed 6 bases and J 2 bases; nucleotides not matched to a gene: 6. CDR3 coding DNA: TGTGCCAGCAGCGGGACAGGTATGGCTGGAAACACCATATATTTT. Its translation is CASSGTGMAGNTIYF.

This clonotype has only a few counts. The chain couples TRBV6-5 to TRBJ1-1, with D possibly matching TRBD1 (5 bases). This CDR3 region has 14 residues. Germline CDR1 and CDR2: MNHEY and SVGAGI. V lost 2 bases, J lost 0 bases, and 7 bases lay in between. CDR3 sequence: CASSYRGVNTEAFF. CDR3 bases: TGTGCCAGCAGTTACCGGGGCGTGAACACTGAAGCTTTCTTT.

This clonotype occurred many times. The chain has TRBV11-1 and TRBJ1-6, with D unclear. The CDR3 has 14 residues. V dropped 1 base and J dropped 11 bases, with 12 bases sitting between them. Germline CDR1 SGHAT, CDR2 FQDESV (reference sequence). CDR3 in amino acids: CASSLGEFWTPLHF. The CDR3 DNA follows: TGTGCCAGCAGCTTAGGGGAATTTTGGACACCCCTCCACTTT. Filled out from reference TRBV11-1 and TRBJ1-6, the complete variable domain reads EAEVAQSPRYKITEKSQAVAFWCDPISGHATLYWYRQILGQGPELLVQFQDESVVDDSQLPKDRFSAERLKGVDSTLKIQPAELGDSAMYLCASSLGEFWTPLHFGNGTRLTVT.

The chain couples TRBV7-9 to TRBJ2-1; TRBD2 matches at 9 bases. The length of the CDR3 is 15 residues. V shed 5 bases and J 7 bases; nucleotides not matched to a gene: 9. Germline CDR1 SEHNR, CDR2 FQNEAQ (reference sequence). CDR3 amino acids: CASSLLTSGSNEQFF. CDR3 nucleotide sequence: TGTGCCAGCAGCCTACTGACTAGCGGATCTAATGAGCAGTTCTTC.

This clonotype was seen ten or more times. The CDR3 DNA sequence: TGTGCCAGCAGCCAAGGCCATAGCGAGCAGTACTTC. This sequence encodes CASSQGHSEQYF. This rearrangement joins TRBV3-1 to TRBJ2-7; D gene uncertain. Per germline, CDR1 LGHDT and CDR2 YNNKEL (reference sequence). There are 12 residues in the CDR3. Trimming removed 1 base at V and 6 bases at J, with 7 bases between.

In this sample, this clonotype turned up many times. The chain employs TRBV4-1 and TRBJ1-2; TRBD1 might be the D (5 bases). The V end lost 3 bases, the J end lost 2 bases, and 7 bases lay between the germline ends. The germline V gene has CDR1 MGHRA and CDR2 YSYEKL. The CDR3 spans 13 residues. This CDR3 is CASSHKGNYGYTF. Here the CDR3 DNA reads TGCGCCAGCAGCCATAAGGGGAACTATGGCTACACCTTC.

This clonotype was observed many times. The chain recombines TRBV12-3 or TRBV12-4 with TRBJ2-7, with D possibly matching TRBD1 (5 bases). The CDR3 runs 15 residues. The V and J ends lost 5 bases and 4 bases respectively, with 18 bases between them. The CDR3, as DNA: TGTGCCAGCAGTAAGACAGCTGGAATCTCTTACGAGCAGTACTTC. Protein: CASSKTAGISYEQYF.

This clonotype occurred many times. The J gene is TRBJ2-7, the V gene TRBV12-3 or TRBV12-4, with 9 nucleotides matching TRBD1. This CDR3 spans 14 amino acids. V was pared by 5 bases and J by 3 bases, with 5 bases of the junction left unmatched. In DNA form, the CDR3 reads TGTGCCAGCAGTCAAGGGACAGGGAGCTACGAGCAGTACTTC. This sequence encodes CASSQGTGSYEQYF.

The chain recombines TRBV7-2 with TRBJ2-3; weak D call: TRBD2 (6 bases). V lost 3 bases and J 3 bases, leaving 19 bases between the germline ends. The CDR3 has 17 amino acids. Germline CDR1 SGHTA, CDR2 FQGNSA. The CDR3 is CASSFLGIGGRTDTQYF. The DNA of the CDR3 is TGTGCCAGCAGCTTTTTAGGGATCGGGGGTAGGACAGATACGCAGTATTTT. Using reference TRBV7-2 and TRBJ2-3 for the parts outside the CDR3, the full variable domain is GAGVSQSPSNKVTEKGKDVELRCDPISGHTALYWYRQSLGQGLEFLIYFQGNSAPDKSGLPSDRFSAERTGGSVSTLTIQRTQQEDSAVYLCASSFLGIGGRTDTQYFGPGTRLTVL.

This clonotype came up many times. The V and J genes are TRBV7-2 and TRBJ2-7; D might be TRBD1 (6 bases). The CDR3 is 13 amino acids. Germline V gene lookup returns CDR1 SGHTA and CDR2 FQGNSA. V was pared by 1 base and J by 11 bases, with 15 bases between. The CDR3 region is CASSLGPQGTEYF. DNA for the CDR3: TGTGCCAGCAGCTTAGGCCCCCAGGGGACGGAGTACTTC.

In this sample, this clonotype turned up many times. The chain recombines TRBV12-3 or TRBV12-4 with TRBJ1-2; no clear D gene. Trimming cost V 5 bases and J 3 bases, with 7 bases left between them. The CDR3 consists of 12 residues. The CDR3 nucleotides are TGTGCCAGCAGTCGACAAGACTATGGCTACACCTTC. Its translation is CASSRQDYGYTF.

V and J are TRBV6-1 and TRBJ1-1, with D unclear. Germline CDR1 reads MNHNS; CDR2 reads SASEGT. The CDR3 extends over 13 amino acids. The V gene lost 6 bases and the J gene lost 1 base, with 9 bases spanning the gap. The CDR3 DNA reads as TGTGCCAGCAGCCCTCAGACGAACACTGAAGCTTTCTTT. Amino acids: CASSPQTNTEAFF.

This clonotype has a count of ten or more. V usage is TRBV6-9 and J usage is TRBJ1-2; weak D call: TRBD1 (6 bases). CDR3 length equals 17 residues. Trimming stripped 6 bases from V and 4 bases from J, with 24 bases between. Germline V gene lookup returns CDR1 MNHGY and CDR2 SVAAGI. This CDR3 is CASSQGRGEVLGYGYTF. The CDR3 DNA reads TGTGCCAGCAGCCAGGGGAGGGGAGAAGTCCTAGGCTATGGCTACACCTTC.